This T cell receptor beta chain derives from a study of vaccination effects on CD4 cells after COVID-19. Regarding the study as a whole: Cross-reactivity toward common cold coronaviruses was confined to only 1 of 255 vaccine-induced clones in healthy vaccinees.

Worth noting for this clone: Its antigen is not identified.

Sequenced by immunoSEQ multiplex PCR; TCRdb stores in-frame clones only, minus some. The sample carries around 23,000 clones, about 72% recorded once. Before any sequencing was done, the ViraFEST assay used viral peptide pools to expand antigen-specific CD4+ T cells. Culture lasted roughly eleven days before CD4+ T cell isolation. Two doses of either BNT162b2 or mRNA-1273 were given to each participant. The ends lost 0 bases at V and 8 bases at J; junction bases unmatched: 11. The germline CDR1 and CDR2 sequences are MGHRA and YSYEKL. The CDR3 sequence is 18 residues long. The sample here was CD4+ T cells from PBMCs cultured with HCoV-229E spike peptides, taken after COVID-19 vaccination. V is TRBV4-1 and J is TRBJ2-1; 12 positions agree with TRBD2. The source of this sequence is a human donor who received a COVID-19 vaccine. The CDR3 DNA reads as TGCGCCAGCAGCCAAGATCTCCTAGCGGGGGGGGGTCTCTATGAGCAGTTCTTC. As protein: CASSQDLLAGGGLYEQFF.